The rows below give T cell receptor beta chains drawn from one sample of a study of CD8+CD57+ T cells in acquired aplastic anemia. One entry per CDR3 protein results from TCRdb running MiXCR on the reads. The sample lists about 220,000 distinct CDR3 sequences, 30% to 35% seen once, with 1.1% in the top ten. The sample consisted of sorted CD4+, CD8+, or CD8+CD57+ T cells (not recorded which) from PBMCs. The receptors were sampled from a human donor in good health, serving as a control. The CDR3 runs from the conserved cysteine through the conserved F or W. Each record gives: V gene, clone size, CDR3 length, J gene, D gene, CDR3 protein, CDR3 DNA. D genes are given only for firm matches. The size of a clone is reported for some rows only, either as once, few or many, or as a class for expanded clones.

TRBV7-9,many,15,TRBJ1-6,NA,CASSPGRLGNSPLHF,TGTGCCAGCAGCCCCGGTAGGCTGGGGAATTCACCCCTCCACTTT
TRBV20-1,many,13,TRBJ2-7,NA,CSATRSSSYEQYF,TGCAGTGCTACTCGCAGCAGCTCCTACGAGCAGTACTTC
TRBV20-1,NA,13,TRBJ2-7,TRBD2,CSATYAGGYEQYF,TGCAGTGCTACCTACGCGGGGGGCTACGAGCAGTACTTC
TRBV27,few,20,TRBJ1-2,TRBD1,CASSLLKLGAKQGAGVGYTF,TGTGCCAGCAGTTTATTAAAGCTTGGGGCTAAACAGGGGGCGGGAGTTGGCTACACCTTC
TRBV12-3/TRBV12-4,many,13,TRBJ1-5,NA,CASSLSRNQPQHF,TGTGCCAGCAGTTTGAGCCGCAATCAGCCCCAGCATTTT
TRBV7-2,NA,16,TRBJ1-1,TRBD1,CASSYPGQPSNTEAFF,TGTGCCAGCAGCTACCCGGGACAGCCCTCTAACACTGAAGCTTTCTTT
TRBV2,few,13,TRBJ2-5,NA,CASSEAPQEAQYF,TGTGCCAGCAGCGAAGCGCCCCAAGAGGCCCAGTACTTC
TRBV10-3,many,18,TRBJ2-1,NA,CAISESVIGSSAYNEQFF,TGTGCCATCAGTGAGTCGGTAATCGGTAGCAGTGCCTACAATGAGCAGTTCTTC
TRBV11-2,few,15,TRBJ2-1,NA,CASTPLREGDNEQFF,TGTGCCAGCACCCCCCTCCGGGAAGGTGACAATGAGCAGTTCTTC
TRBV12-3/TRBV12-4,many,14,TRBJ1-2,NA,CASSKGGQPYGYTF,TGTGCCAGCAGTAAGGGAGGACAGCCCTATGGCTACACCTTC
TRBV12-3/TRBV12-4,few,15,TRBJ2-1,TRBD2,CASSQWGGSYNEQFF,TGTGCCAGCAGCCAGTGGGGGGGCTCCTACAATGAGCAGTTCTTC
TRBV4-1,many,12,TRBJ1-1,NA,CASSQRGQEAFF,TGCGCCAGCAGCCAACGTGGGCAAGAAGCTTTCTTT
TRBV9,many,13,TRBJ2-2,NA,CASSGTYSGELFF,TGTGCCAGCAGCGGGACATACTCTGGGGAGCTGTTTTTT
TRBV29-1,many,17,TRBJ1-5,NA,CSVSTRGGDSSNQPQHF,TGCAGCGTTTCCACCCGGGGCGGAGACTCGAGCAATCAGCCCCAGCATTTT
TRBV2,NA,15,TRBJ1-1,TRBD1,CASSERPGGNTEALF,TGTGCCAGCAGTGAAAGGCCAGGGGGGAACACTGAAGCTTTGTTT
TRBV20-1,few,18,TRBJ1-1,NA,CSARDLFGKGQGNTEAFF,TGCAGTGCTAGAGATTTGTTTGGGAAAGGGCAGGGGAACACTGAAGCTTTCTTT
TRBV18,few,15,TRBJ1-3,NA,CASSPPSFSGNTIYF,TGTGCCAGCTCACCACCGAGCTTCTCTGGAAACACCATATATTTT
TRBV10-3,NA,13,TRBJ2-7,TRBD1,CAIRGGQGGEQYF,TGTGCCATCAGGGGGGGACAGGGTGGCGAGCAGTACTTC
TRBV10-3,many,14,TRBJ2-1,TRBD2,CAIRGSGRYNEQFF,TGTGCCATCAGGGGTTCCGGGAGGTACAATGAGCAGTTCTTC
TRBV20-1,many,13,TRBJ1-5,TRBD1,CSASTGFDQPQHF,TGCAGTGCCTCGACAGGGTTCGATCAGCCCCAGCATTTT
TRBV20-1,many,15,TRBJ2-1,TRBD2,CSASTGTNSYNEQFF,TGCAGTGCTAGTACCGGGACTAACTCCTACAATGAGCAGTTCTTC
TRBV12-3/TRBV12-4,NA,14,TRBJ1-1,TRBD1,CASGQQGRNTDAFF,TGTGCCAGCGGACAACAGGGGCGGAACACTGACGCTTTCTTT
TRBV6-1,many,12,TRBJ1-6,NA,CASSEHDSPLHF,TGTGCCAGCAGTGAACATGACTCACCCCTCCACTTT
TRBV24-1,few,17,TRBJ2-5,TRBD1,CATSDHGQGVFQETQYF,TGTGCCACCAGTGACCACGGACAGGGGGTGTTTCAAGAGACCCAGTACTTC
TRBV5-1,NA,14,TRBJ1-1,TRBD1,CASSLVGQSREAFF,TGCGCCAGCAGCTTGGTGGGACAGAGTCGTGAAGCTTTCTTT
TRBV11-1,NA,19,TRBJ1-2,NA,CASTGGGADGVGTNYGYTF,TGTGCCAGCACGGGGGGGGGAGCGGACGGGGTCGGGACTAACTATGGCTACACCTTC
TRBV7-8,many,14,TRBJ1-1,NA,CASSLGPANTEAFF,TGTGCCAGCAGCCTGGGACCGGCGAACACTGAAGCTTTCTTT
TRBV5-1,many,15,TRBJ2-7,NA,CASSLVGTVAYEQYF,TGCGCCAGCAGCTTGGTCGGGACGGTCGCCTACGAGCAGTACTTC
TRBV20-1,NA,13,TRBJ2-1,NA,CSAEGLLYNEQFF,TGCAGTGCTGAGGGACTCCTCTACAATGAGCAGTTCTTC
TRBV30,few,14,TRBJ2-5,NA,CAWSRLAGGETQYF,TGTGCCTGGAGCCGCCTAGCAGGTGGGGAGACCCAGTACTTC
TRBV6-5,NA,15,TRBJ2-1,NA,CASSYGQTLGNEQFF,TGTGCCAGCAGTTACGGGCAGACCCTAGGCAATGAGCAGTTCTTC
TRBV15,NA,16,TRBJ2-7,NA,CATSRGHTGNGYEQYF,TGTGCCACCAGCAGAGGCCATACAGGGAACGGCTACGAGCAGTACTTC
TRBV7-9,many,13,TRBJ2-7,NA,CASSIGSSYEQYF,TGTGCCAGCAGTATCGGGAGCTCCTACGAGCAGTACTTC
TRBV5-1,few,15,TRBJ2-3,TRBD1,CASSLQGAGTDTQYF,TGCGCCAGCAGCTTGCAGGGGGCGGGTACAGATACGCAGTATTTT
TRBV9,NA,14,TRBJ1-6,TRBD1,CASSVSGTETPLHF,TGTGCCAGCAGCGTGTCGGGGACAGAGACCCCCCTCCACTTT
TRBV6-1,many,14,TRBJ1-2,NA,CASSEVQTTYGYTF,TGTGCCAGCAGTGAAGTACAGACAACCTATGGCTACACCTTC
TRBV12-3/TRBV12-4,few,19,TRBJ2-6,NA,CASSLRLQVYGSGANVLTF,TGTGCCAGCAGTTTAAGGTTGCAGGTCTATGGGTCTGGGGCCAACGTCCTGACTTTC
TRBV2,NA,14,TRBJ1-6,NA,CASSWAGGGSPLHF,TGTGCCAGCAGCTGGGCGGGGGGTGGGTCACCCCTCCACTTT
TRBV2,many,14,TRBJ2-2,TRBD1,CASTGGADTGELFF,TGTGCCAGTACAGGGGGCGCGGACACCGGGGAGCTGTTTTTT
TRBV29-1,NA,12,TRBJ2-7,NA,CSVARGPYEQYF,TGCAGCGTGGCCCGAGGGCCCTACGAGCAGTACTTC
TRBV6-1,NA,15,TRBJ1-1,TRBD1,CASSVGQGLNTEAFF,TGTGCCAGCAGTGTGGGACAGGGGCTGAACACTGAAGCTTTCTTT
TRBV29-1,NA,14,TRBJ2-5,TRBD2,CSVGAGTSGETQYF,TGCAGCGTCGGTGCCGGGACTAGCGGAGAGACCCAGTACTTC
TRBV15,few,16,TRBJ1-2,TRBD1,CATSRVVGQGADGYTF,TGTGCCACCAGCAGAGTAGTAGGACAGGGAGCGGATGGCTACACCTTC
TRBV12-3/TRBV12-4,many,14,TRBJ2-7,NA,CASSPVQRSYEQYF,TGTGCCAGCAGCCCTGTCCAGCGGAGCTACGAGCAGTACTTC
TRBV29-1,many,12,TRBJ2-7,NA,CSAGRGTYEQYF,TGCAGCGCCGGACGGGGAACCTACGAGCAGTACTTC
TRBV7-9,NA,14,TRBJ1-2,NA,CASSSLRTLSGYTF,TGTGCCAGCAGCTCGCTTCGGACTCTCTCTGGCTACACCTTC
TRBV29-1,many,13,TRBJ2-2,NA,CSVEDGYGAELFF,TGCAGCGTTGAAGATGGTTATGGTGCGGAGCTGTTTTTT
TRBV5-1,NA,14,TRBJ2-5,NA,CASSSEKQGETQYF,TGCGCCAGCAGCTCGGAAAAACAGGGAGAGACCCAGTACTTC
TRBV29-1,NA,13,TRBJ1-2,TRBD1,CSVDKTGDYGYAF,TGCAGCGTTGACAAGACAGGGGACTATGGCTACGCCTTC